A selection of T cell receptor beta chains follows, all from one sample in a study of shared clonotypes between healthy human individuals. Here immunoSEQ multiplex PCR was the method, and the copy in TCRdb shows in-frame clones only, minus some. This table has 650,000 to 800,000 clones, about 91% appearing once. Sequencing used naive CD8+ T cells sorted from blood. All receptors come from a man aged 25-40 years in good health. CDR3s include the opening cysteine and the closing phenylalanine or tryptophan. The order of the fields is V gene, J gene, clone size, D gene, CDR3 length, CDR3 protein, CDR3 DNA. The D gene is left open where the match is weak. A row's size may be missing; if present it is once, few, many or a size class.

TRBV19	TRBJ2-1	-	-	17	CASSIGGALTKYNEQFF	TGTGCCAGTAGTATAGGAGGTGCATTAACCAAATACAATGAGCAGTTCTTC
TRBV5-5	TRBJ2-7	-	-	14	CASSLAGFSYEQYF	TGTGCCAGCAGCTTGGCAGGGTTTAGCTACGAGCAGTACTTC
TRBV7-3	TRBJ1-2	-	TRBD1	13	CASSLGQNYGYTF	TGTGCCAGCAGCTTGGGACAGAACTATGGCTACACCTTC
TRBV7-9	TRBJ1-1	-	-	15	CASSQAGPWGTEAFF	TGTGCCAGCAGCCAGGCAGGACCCTGGGGCACTGAAGCTTTCTTT
TRBV28	TRBJ2-7	-	TRBD1	14	CASRYDRVFDEQYF	TGTGCCAGCAGATACGACAGGGTCTTCGACGAGCAGTACTTC
TRBV7-9	TRBJ2-7	-	-	14	CASSLASSGYEQYF	TGTGCCAGCAGCTTAGCCAGCAGCGGCTACGAGCAGTACTTC
TRBV4-2	TRBJ1-1	-	-	14	CASSQESRATEAFF	TGTGCCAGCAGCCAAGAATCGAGGGCGACTGAAGCTTTCTTT
TRBV4-1	TRBJ2-3	-	TRBD2	16	CASSQDQGTSPDTQYF	TGCGCCAGCAGCCAAGATCAGGGGACTAGTCCAGATACGCAGTATTTT
TRBV11-2	TRBJ2-1	-	TRBD2	18	CASSLDALLAGSYNEQFF	TGTGCCAGCAGCTTAGATGCCCTACTAGCGGGATCCTACAATGAGCAGTTCTTC
TRBV9	TRBJ2-2	-	-	12	CASTIGGGELFF	TGTGCCAGCACCATCGGGGGAGGGGAGCTGTTTTTT
TRBV28	TRBJ1-4	-	-	13	CASMGRINEKLFF	TGTGCCAGCATGGGTAGGATAAATGAAAAACTGTTTTTT
TRBV6-5	TRBJ1-5	-	TRBD1	14	CASSRQGLYQPQHF	TGTGCCAGCAGTCGACAGGGATTGTACCAGCCCCAGCATTTT
TRBV15	TRBJ1-4	-	TRBD1	14	CATSNKGQGEKLFF	TGTGCCACCAGCAATAAGGGACAGGGAGAAAAACTGTTTTTT
TRBV27	TRBJ2-7	once	TRBD2	15	CASDPGTRLSYEQYF	TGTGCCAGCGACCCCGGGACTAGACTCTCCTACGAGCAGTACTTC
TRBV7-9	TRBJ2-7	-	-	11	CASSPGGAQYF	TGTGCCAGCAGCCCCGGGGGAGCGCAGTACTTC
TRBV28	TRBJ2-7	-	TRBD2	12	CAVAGVVYEQYF	TGTGCGGTGGCGGGAGTTGTTTACGAGCAGTACTTC
TRBV6-5	TRBJ1-5	-	TRBD1	14	CASRRTGDNQPQHF	TGTGCCAGCAGGCGCACAGGGGACAATCAGCCCCAGCATTTT
TRBV5-1	TRBJ2-7	-	-	15	CASSPGLASSYEQYF	TGCGCCAGCAGCCCGGGACTGGCAAGCTCCTACGAGCAGTACTTC
TRBV4-1	TRBJ1-1	-	TRBD1	16	CASSQDTGGGNTEAFF	TGCGCCAGCAGCCAAGACACAGGGGGGGGGAACACTGAAGCTTTCTTT
TRBV15	TRBJ2-1	-	-	16	CATSDPRQRAYNEQFF	TGTGCCACCAGCGATCCAAGACAGAGGGCATACAATGAGCAGTTCTTC
TRBV19	TRBJ2-1	-	-	12	CASSIGLNEQFF	TGTGCCAGTAGTATAGGCCTTAATGAGCAGTTCTTC
TRBV11-2	TRBJ2-2	-	-	14	CASSPLSGTGELFF	TGTGCCAGCAGCCCACTCAGTGGCACCGGGGAGCTGTTTTTT
TRBV29-1	TRBJ2-5	-	-	10	CSVALKTQYF	TGCAGCGTTGCCCTAAAGACCCAGTACTTC
TRBV5-4	TRBJ2-7	-	TRBD2	15	CASSFDAGGSYEQYF	TGTGCCAGCAGCTTTGATGCGGGAGGCTCCTACGAGCAGTACTTC
TRBV7-9	TRBJ1-5	-	-	14	CASSQTNGNQPQHF	TGTGCCAGCAGCCAGACAAACGGCAATCAGCCCCAGCATTTT
TRBV11-3	TRBJ2-7	-	TRBD2	17	CASSLKGLAGGRGEQYF	TGTGCCAGCAGCTTAAAGGGGCTAGCGGGAGGGCGAGGGGAGCAGTACTTC
TRBV9	TRBJ2-1	-	-	18	CASSVVGLPGVGDNEQFF	TGTGCCAGCAGCGTAGTCGGGTTGCCGGGTGTGGGCGACAATGAGCAGTTCTTC
TRBV29-1	TRBJ2-7	-	TRBD2	12	CSVLGGAYEQYF	TGCAGCGTCCTCGGGGGGGCTTACGAGCAGTACTTC
TRBV7-2	TRBJ2-7	few	TRBD1	12	CASRQGQDEQYF	TGTGCCAGCAGACAAGGACAGGACGAGCAGTACTTC
TRBV28	TRBJ2-1	-	TRBD2	17	CASSFPATSGSTGEQFF	TGTGCCAGCAGTTTCCCTGCCACTAGCGGGAGTACTGGTGAGCAGTTCTTC
TRBV28	TRBJ2-7	-	-	13	CASSTRSEAEQYF	TGTGCCAGCTCAACTCGGAGTGAGGCCGAGCAGTACTTC
TRBV7-9	TRBJ2-3	-	-	18	CASSLPTAGRVRTDTQYF	TGTGCCAGCAGCCTTCCTACGGCGGGGCGTGTGAGAACAGATACGCAGTATTTT
TRBV19	TRBJ1-2	-	-	13	CASSTGRVNGYTF	TGTGCCAGTAGTACAGGGAGGGTAAATGGCTACACCTTC
TRBV5-1	TRBJ2-7	-	-	14	CASSYAGTGDEQYF	TGCGCCAGCAGCTATGCCGGGACTGGCGACGAGCAGTACTTC
TRBV7-9	TRBJ1-1	-	-	14	CASSARDGNTEAFF	TGTGCCAGCAGCGCCCGGGACGGGAACACTGAAGCTTTCTTT
TRBV6-1	TRBJ2-7	-	-	10	CASRKYEQYF	TGTGCCAGCAGGAAATACGAGCAGTACTTC
TRBV28	TRBJ2-5	once	TRBD2	13	CASSSGGGETQYF	TGTGCCAGCAGTAGCGGGGGGGGAGAGACCCAGTACTTC
TRBV6-5	TRBJ2-7	-	-	16	CASSYSTTGGAYEQYF	TGTGCCAGCAGTTACTCGACTACAGGAGGAGCCTACGAGCAGTACTTC
TRBV28	TRBJ2-1	-	-	13	CASSRESYNEQFF	TGTGCCAGCAGTAGGGAGTCCTACAATGAGCAGTTCTTC
TRBV30	TRBJ1-1	-	-	12	CAWSVLGTEAFF	TGTGCCTGGAGTGTACTTGGCACTGAAGCTTTCTTT
TRBV4-1	TRBJ1-1	-	-	15	CASSQDRFANTEAFF	TGCGCCAGCAGCCAAGATCGGTTCGCCAACACTGAAGCTTTCTTT
TRBV6-1	TRBJ2-7	-	TRBD2	15	CASSEARAGVYEQYF	TGTGCCAGCAGTGAAGCGCGAGCGGGAGTGTACGAGCAGTACTTC
TRBV7-9	TRBJ2-1	few	-	12	CASSSQRHEQFF	TGTGCCAGCAGCTCCCAGAGACATGAGCAGTTCTTC
TRBV7-9	TRBJ2-7	-	-	11	CASSSDLEQYF	TGTGCCAGCAGCTCGGACCTCGAGCAGTACTTC
TRBV7-9	TRBJ2-7	-	-	14	CASSLGVGSYEQYF	TGTGCCAGCAGCTTAGGTGTCGGCTCCTACGAGCAGTACTTC
TRBV27	TRBJ2-5	-	-	13	CASRDGNQETQYF	TGTGCCAGCAGAGACGGGAACCAAGAGACCCAGTACTTC
TRBV7-8	TRBJ2-3	-	TRBD2	18	CASSPRGLAGVGSDTQYF	TGTGCCAGCAGCCCGCGGGGACTAGCGGGAGTAGGGTCAGATACGCAGTATTTT
TRBV10-3	TRBJ2-3	-	TRBD2	15	CAISGGLAGVDTQYF	TGTGCCATCAGTGGGGGACTAGCGGGAGTTGATACGCAGTATTTT
TRBV28	TRBJ2-7	-	TRBD2	16	CASSSGTSVSSYEQYF	TGTGCCAGCTCCTCCGGGACTAGCGTGAGCTCCTACGAGCAGTACTTC
TRBV28	TRBJ1-6	-	TRBD1	13	CASRGQGNSPLHF	TGTGCCAGCAGAGGACAGGGCAATTCACCCCTCCACTTT
TRBV29-1	TRBJ1-4	-	TRBD1	14	CSVEESGQNEKLFF	TGCAGCGTTGAAGAGTCGGGACAGAATGAAAAACTGTTTTTT
TRBV7-3	TRBJ2-3	once	TRBD2	16	CASSDGLAGAADTQYF	TGTGCCAGCAGCGATGGACTAGCGGGAGCGGCAGATACGCAGTATTTT